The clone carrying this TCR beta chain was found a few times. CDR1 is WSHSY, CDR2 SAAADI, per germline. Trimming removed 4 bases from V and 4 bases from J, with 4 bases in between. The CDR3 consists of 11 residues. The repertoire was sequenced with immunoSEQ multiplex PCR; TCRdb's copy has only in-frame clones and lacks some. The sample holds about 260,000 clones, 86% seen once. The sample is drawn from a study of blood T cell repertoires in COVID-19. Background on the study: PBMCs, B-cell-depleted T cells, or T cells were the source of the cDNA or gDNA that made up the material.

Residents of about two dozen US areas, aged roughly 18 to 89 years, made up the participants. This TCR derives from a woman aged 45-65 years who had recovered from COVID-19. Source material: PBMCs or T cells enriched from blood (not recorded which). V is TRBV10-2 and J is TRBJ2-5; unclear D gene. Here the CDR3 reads CASSVGETQYF. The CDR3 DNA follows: TGCGCCAGCAGTGTCGGAGAGACCCAGTACTTC.